This TCR beta chain was recorded in a study of cytomegalovirus exposure and HLA in healthy donors (dated by TCRdb to 2016 to 2017). Describing the broader study: An earlier analysis of several hundred of the donors reported 250 to 350 Gb of sequence data and roughly 100 million unique TCR beta sequences from roughly 180 million T cells. Approximately 330 gigabases of sequencing data and around 85 million unique TCR sequences made up an early release that covered 500 to 650 HLA-typed donors. Of the 350 to 450 genotyped donors, approximately 80% were placed in the genetic ancestry cluster associated with self-reported Caucasian donors. The study aimed to test whether signatures of past pathogen exposure could be identified by cataloging public T cell receptors. The study used immunosequencing to profile the T cell repertoires of 666 subjects and linked those repertoires to cytomegalovirus serostatus. In addition to the first cohort of roughly 670 subjects, a separate validation cohort of under 150 different subjects was used. The study combined high-throughput TCR immunosequencing, statistical association of individual TCRs with disease status, and machine learning to predict cytomegalovirus infection status. In a later analysis, previously published TCR beta repertoires from 670 or so donors were re-analyzed and high-resolution HLA genotyping was added so that TCR occurrence patterns could be studied. The later analysis used no new phenotypic data to find candidate immune exposures, relying instead on TCR beta sequences and their occurrence across donors. An earlier analysis of around 540 of the donors applied high-throughput TCR beta sequencing to assess whether each TCR beta V gene segment acted as functional or pseudogenic. Donor age, sex, ethnicity and CMV serostatus were collected together with the repertoire data. A later genetic analysis took genome-wide SNP genotypes for about 65% of the 666 donors and used that subset as a discovery cohort. All discovery cohort repertoires had been generated using a single sequencing platform. Class I and class II HLA loci were covered by the typing at four-digit resolution. Typing coverage varied by locus: about 629-640 donors for A, B, C, DRB1 and DQB1; 500 to 550 for DQA1; around 610 for DPA1; roughly 450 for DPB1. Five DR-DQ haplotypes were treated as single units for association and clustering because of strong linkage in the cohort. Among around 400 genotyped donors of the cohort, an average of roughly 240,000 unique TCR beta nucleotide sequences were sequenced per donor, roughly 18% of them non-productive. Beyond this particular receptor, the publication reports: A later genetic analysis associated a missense DCLRE1C variant with V-gene and J-gene trimming of TCR beta chains, and an independent cohort replicated the association. The presence/absence analyses assumed that sequencing depth was roughly uniform across donors, and that assumption may not be true. In a later analysis, HLA-associated TCR beta chains showed more clonal expansion and lower generation probabilities than non-associated chains that were equally common. Because counts were too low, 15 to 20 rarely observed V segments, including chromosome 9 orphons, were left out of the earlier analysis of some 600 of the donors. According to a later analysis, parvovirus B19, influenza, CMV and Epstein-Barr virus appeared linked to several top co-occurrence clusters. A further reported finding was that TCR beta sequences accurately predicted the HLA-A and HLA-B alleles for most subjects in the first cohort. A later genetic analysis reported fewer N-insertions in productive TCRs among donors in an Asian-associated ancestry cluster than the approximately 700-donor mean. Across donors, most TCR sequences were observed very rarely, whereas some public TCRs were present in many individuals. A group of highly shared sequence variants was considered likely to be a technical artifact of the sequencing pipeline. According to the authors, the approach could potentially be generalized to other disease states and immunological phenotypes. A total of about 150 TCR beta chains were listed by the study as associated with cytomegalovirus. The classifier was reported to diagnose cytomegalovirus status with high specificity and sensitivity in both the original and validation cohorts. In an earlier analysis of around 600 of the donors, most TCR beta V segments were observed in productive rearrangements about 87% or about 30% of the time, broadly matching IMGT annotations. The only immune exposure information available for the cohort was CMV serostatus. In a later analysis, 16,951 TCR beta sequences were associated with specific HLA alleles at a false discovery rate of 0.05. In vitro tests confirmed that three of the cytomegalovirus-associated TCR beta chains recognize cytomegalovirus antigens. Some IMGT-functional V segments, including TRBV6-2 and TRBV6-3, could not be distinguished by the 87-base-pair reads and were therefore excluded. Assigning TCR associations to individual alleles was difficult when HLA alleles, especially DR and DQ, strongly co-occurred. Because some donors lacked HLA typing at each locus, the association tests relied only on the typed subset. According to a later analysis, most CMV-associated TCR beta chains appeared to be HLA-restricted, and the HLA associations seemed to be driven largely by CMV exposure. Correlated functional status among segregating V segments might be attributable to linkage disequilibrium, but an unknown experimental factor could not be ruled out. The cohort was sequenced for TCR beta chains only, and without alpha or paired-chain data the features that could be detected were limited. In a later analysis, the rate of TCR association differed among HLA loci, with DRB1 alleles having the most associated TCRs and HLA-C alleles having the fewest.

The library was obtained by the immunoSEQ multiplex PCR assay. For the multiplex PCR, a mixture combining 60 forward primers for TCR Vbeta segments and 13 reverse primers for TCR Jbeta segments was used. The CDR3 region of rearranged TCR beta genes was amplified from genomic DNA with a multiplex PCR assay. Amplified TCR beta libraries were sequenced as 87-base-pair reads on the Illumina HiSeq System. For the original study's pipeline: A later analysis tallied 70 million to 100 million unique TCR beta chains across the 600 to 700 repertoires, and about 10 million of those chains were shared by two or more donors. Raw reads were error-corrected and collapsed into unique sequences by a nearest-neighbor algorithm in which closely related sequences were merged to remove PCR and sequencing errors. V, D and J gene segments were assigned by aligning CDR3 sequences to IMGT reference sequences. For a sequence to be retained, at least a six-nucleotide match to both a V gene segment and a J gene segment was required. Rearrangements were classified as productive when the CDR3 lacked stop codons and remained in frame with V and J, and all other rearrangements were classified as non-productive. CDR3 was defined according to IMGT convention as the region running from the second conserved V-encoded cysteine to the conserved J-encoded phenylalanine. In an earlier analysis of 500 to 650 of the donors, sequences lacking an unambiguous match to a single V gene segment were excluded. In an earlier analysis of around 590 of the donors, a V segment was called functional when productive rearrangements were above 56.7%, and segregating when the standard deviation between donors exceeded 5%. To diagnose cytomegalovirus status from the catalog of TCR beta chain sequences, a statistical classification framework was built. In a later analysis, V and J genes were assigned by comparing TCR nucleotide sequences against IMGT/GENE-DB human TR gene sequences. The TCRdist pipeline was used in a later analysis to assign CDR3 sequences and most-parsimonious VDJ recombination scenarios. A later analysis defined each TCR beta chain by its CDR3 amino acid sequence plus V-gene family, and excluded reads lacking a unique V-gene family. To address suspected cross-contamination and a sequencing artifact, a later analysis removed around 600 highly shared, low-generation-probability nucleotide sequences. A later analysis calculated a clonal expansion index for each public chain from normalized within-repertoire ranks of inferred template counts. In a later analysis, generation probabilities were computed using a VDJ recombination model fitted to out-of-frame rearrangements, and the results were checked against IGoR. Hypergeometric tests were used in a later analysis to score TCR-TCR, TCR-HLA and TCR-CMV co-occurrence, with a repertoire-size bias correction applied to the TCR pairs. A later analysis estimated false discovery rates by permuting HLA or CMV assignments 20 times. In a later analysis, co-occurring TCRs were grouped using DBSCAN, and TCRdist sequence similarity was added for clustering within HLA-allele-positive subsets. Repertoires with fewer than 30,000 or more than 120,000 public chains were left out of co-occurrence clustering, as were four to six repertoires with anomalous nucleotide sharing. TCRdb holds this immuneACCESS table with in-frame rearrangements only. Some clones are missing; in checked studies, unresolved V genes explain under half, and the rest has no known cause. Clonal size and the V and J genes are those of that table, whereas D and trimming came from the DNA. The sample includes 150,000 or so clones, with roughly 79% observed a single time. 2.5% to 3.5% of the sample belongs to the ten largest clones.

The cohort comprised 550 to 700 healthy bone marrow donors. All cohort members were sampled while nominally healthy, although unrecorded immune exposures were likely present. The donor was CMV seropositive and belonged to the group of 250 to 350 seropositive cohort members. Each donor provided a peripheral blood sample, and peripheral blood mononuclear cells were used for TCR beta sequencing. The Qiagen DNeasy Blood Extraction Kit was used to extract genomic DNA from the blood cell samples. The trim is 1 base for V and 4 bases for J, with a gap of 13 bases between the germline ends. CDR1 is given as SGHTA and CDR2 as FQGNSA, both from the germline V gene. There are 15 amino acids in the CDR3, from cysteine to phenylalanine inclusive. The CDR3 DNA has 45 bases and is translated from base 1. For this clone: Its antigen specificity is not known. No much larger clone is present one base from it, and per-base qualities are unavailable.

Sequenced sample: PBMCs. The clonotype comes from a woman between 45 and 65 years old in good health and CMV-seropositive. Here the chain combines TRBV7-2 and TRBJ1-2; D gene: possibly TRBD1, on 6 matching bases. The CDR3 protein: CASSLEWSGVYGYTF. The nucleotide sequence is given as TGTGCCAGCAGCTTAGAGTGGTCAGGGGTCTATGGCTACACCTTC.